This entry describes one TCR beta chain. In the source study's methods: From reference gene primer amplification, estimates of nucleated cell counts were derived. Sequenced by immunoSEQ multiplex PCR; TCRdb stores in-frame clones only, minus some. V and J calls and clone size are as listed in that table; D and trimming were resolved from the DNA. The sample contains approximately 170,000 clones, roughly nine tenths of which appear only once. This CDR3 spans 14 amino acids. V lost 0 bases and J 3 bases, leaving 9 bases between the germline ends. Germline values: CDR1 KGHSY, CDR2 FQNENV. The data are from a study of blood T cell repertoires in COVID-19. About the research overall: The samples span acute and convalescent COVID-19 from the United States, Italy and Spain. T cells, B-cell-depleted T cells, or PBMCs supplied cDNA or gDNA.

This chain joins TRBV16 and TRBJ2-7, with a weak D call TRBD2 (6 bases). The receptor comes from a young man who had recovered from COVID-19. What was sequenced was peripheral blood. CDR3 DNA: TGTGCCAGCAGCCAATCTTCGGGGGTCTACGAGCAGTACTTC. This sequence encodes CASSQSSGVYEQYF.